The 13 T cell receptor beta chains in this list originate from one sample, sequenced in a study of blood T cell repertoires in COVID-19. Clones were read by immunoSEQ multiplex PCR, and TCRdb kept only the in-frame ones, dropping some. The table has tens of thousands of clones, roughly 90% seen once. The sample taken for sequencing was peripheral blood. These receptors all stem from a man aged 50-60 years with acute or convalescent COVID-19.

The chain couples TRBV27 to TRBJ2-1; D is perhaps TRBD2 (5 bases). CDR1 and CDR2 (germline): MNHEY, SMNVEV (reference sequence). The V and J ends lost 4 bases and 6 bases respectively, with 19 bases between them. CDR3 size: 16 residues. CDR3 sequence: CASSYLTSLVGNEQFF. CDR3 DNA: TGTGCCAGCAGTTACCTCACTAGTTTGGTTGGCAATGAGCAGTTCTTC.

The chain is built from TRBV6-5 and TRBJ2-2, with no clear D. The CDR3 runs 10 residues. V was trimmed by 10 bases and J by 6 bases, leaving 6 bases between them. In germline, CDR1 is MNHEY, CDR2 SVGAGI. CDR3 nucleotide sequence: TGTGCCACCCACTCCGGGGAGCTGTTTTTT. It yields the protein CATHSGELFF.

V and J are TRBV28 and TRBJ1-1; tentative D call: TRBD1 (5 bases). Germline CDR1 reads MDHEN; CDR2 reads SYDVKM. The ends were cut back, 2 bases at V and 2 bases at J, with 15 bases in the middle. The CDR3 has 16 residues. The CDR3: CASSLRSGRGNTEAFF. In DNA form, the CDR3 reads TGTGCCAGCAGTTTAAGGAGTGGAAGGGGTAACACTGAAGCTTTCTTT.

This chain connects TRBV3-1 (or the pseudogene TRBV3-2) to TRBJ2-3; D may be TRBD2 (7 bases). V was cut by 5 bases and J by 3 bases, with 18 bases left in between. The CDR3 contains 16 residues. The germline gives CDR1 LGHDT, CDR2 YNNKEL (reference sequence). The CDR3 is CASSAGVREDTDTQYF. Here the CDR3 DNA reads TGTGCCAGCAGCGCAGGGGTTCGGGAGGATACAGATACGCAGTATTTT.

The V call is TRBV18, the J call TRBJ2-5; the match to TRBD2 covers 7 bases. The CDR3 covers 14 residues. The germline CDR1 and CDR2 sequences are KGHSH and LQKENI. V lost 8 bases to trimming and J lost 2 bases; unmatched junction nucleotides: 8. The CDR3 is CASNGPSGQETQYF. CDR3 in DNA: TGTGCCAGCAATGGGCCTAGCGGACAAGAGACCCAGTACTTC.

V and J are TRBV18 and TRBJ2-1, with TRBD2 matching over 11 bases. This CDR3 region has 14 residues. With V trimmed by 0 bases and J by 10 bases, 2 bases remained unmatched. CDR1 KGHSH and CDR2 LQKENI come from the germline V gene. The CDR3 DNA is TGTGCCAGCTCACCACCGAGACTAGCGGGGGAGCAGTTCTTC. Encoded protein: CASSPPRLAGEQFF.

V gene TRBV5-1 combines with J gene TRBJ2-3; the match to TRBD2 covers 8 bases. CDR1 is SGHRS and CDR2 is YFSETQ in the germline V gene. The CDR3 is 16 amino acids. The junction had 8 bases not matched to a gene; V was cut back by 4 bases and J by 1 base. CDR3: CASSKGLADRTDTQYF. In DNA, the CDR3 is TGCGCCAGCAGCAAAGGACTAGCAGACCGCACAGATACGCAGTATTTT.

The chain links TRBV5-4 to TRBJ2-5; 12 nucleotides line up with TRBD2. CDR1 SGHNT and CDR2 YYREEE come from the germline V gene (reference sequence). The CDR3 is 14 amino acids. V was clipped by 5 bases and J by 5 bases; unmatched bases: 4. CDR3 loop: CASRTSGGGETQYF. The CDR3 DNA is TGTGCCAGCAGGACTAGCGGGGGCGGGGAGACCCAGTACTTC.

This clone was observed a single time. This chain joins TRBV19 and TRBJ2-1; the D gene is possibly TRBD1 (5 bases). CDR3 length: 14 amino acids. CDR1 LNHDA and CDR2 SQIVND come from the germline V gene (reference sequence). V lost 6 bases, J lost 7 bases, and 16 bases lay in between. In DNA, the CDR3 is TGTGCCAGTAGCCTAAAGGGGTGGAATAATGAGCAGTTCTTC. This gives the protein CASSLKGWNNEQFF.

The V call is TRBV27, the J call TRBJ2-3; the D is unclear. V gave up 6 bases and J gave up 6 bases, with 10 bases separating them. This CDR3 region has 12 residues. Germline lookup yields CDR1 MNHEY and CDR2 SMNVEV (reference sequence). CDR3 region: CASSLTGDTQYF. CDR3 bases: TGTGCCAGCAGCCTTACCGGGGATACGCAGTATTTT.

Notes on this clone: Different DNA sequences within this sample yield the same CDR3. The chain recombines TRBV7-9 with TRBJ1-5, with TRBD1 as a possible D gene (5 bases). This CDR3 is 13 amino acids long. The germline V gene has CDR1 SEHNR and CDR2 FQNEAQ (reference sequence). Trimming pared 3 bases from V and 4 bases from J, leaving 7 bases between. The CDR3 nucleotides read TGTGCCAGCAGCTTGTCAGGGAATCAGCCCCAGCATTTT. Translating it yields CASSLSGNQPQHF.

The chain is built from TRBV7-8 and TRBJ2-7, with TRBD2 as a possible D gene (5 bases). Trimming stripped 2 bases from V and 4 bases from J, with 6 bases between. The CDR3 is made up of 12 amino acids. CDR1 and CDR2 from the germline V gene are SGHVS and FQNEAQ. The CDR3 DNA is TGTGCCAGCAGCTTACGGGGATACGAGCAGTACTTC. It yields the protein CASSLRGYEQYF. The variable domain in full, with the rest retrieved from reference TRBV7-8 and TRBJ2-7, is GAGVSQSPRYKVAKRGQDVALRCDPISGHVSLFWYQQALGQGPEFLTYFQNEAQLDKSGLPSDRFFAERPEGSVSTLKIQRTQQEDSAVYLCASSLRGYEQYFGPGTRLTVT.

The rearrangement joins TRBV5-1 to TRBJ2-5, with a weak D call TRBD2 (7 bases). Per germline, CDR1 SGHRS and CDR2 YFSETQ. V lost 5 bases and J 5 bases, leaving 13 bases between the germline ends. This CDR3 comprises 13 residues. The CDR3 is CASSFGGAETQYF. The DNA of the CDR3 is TGCGCCAGCAGTTTTGGGGGGGCCGAGACCCAGTACTTC.